This TCR beta chain was identified during a study of blood T cell repertoires in COVID-19. About the study: Spain, Italy and the United States supplied samples that represented acute and convalescent COVID-19. Nucleic acid was either cDNA or gDNA, and it came from T cells, B-cell-depleted T cells, or PBMCs.

The CDR3 runs 14 residues. CDR1 MNHEY and CDR2 SVGAGI come from the germline V gene. Trimming stripped 8 bases from V and 2 bases from J, with 16 bases between. Per the authors' pipeline: Scientists estimated how many nucleated cells there were by amplifying reference gene primers. Produced via immunoSEQ multiplex PCR; TCRdb's table is partial and in-frame only. Clone size and the V and J calls come from that table; the DNA yielded D and trimming. The table lists fewer than 45,000 clones, around four fifths of them singletons. What was sequenced was peripheral blood. The TCR was taken from a man in his 60s with acute or convalescent COVID-19. The J gene is TRBJ2-7, the V gene TRBV6-5; possibly TRBD1 for D (6 bases). The CDR3 sequence is CASRSGQKPYEQYF. In nucleotides, the CDR3 is TGTGCCAGCCGCTCAGGACAGAAACCCTACGAGCAGTACTTC.